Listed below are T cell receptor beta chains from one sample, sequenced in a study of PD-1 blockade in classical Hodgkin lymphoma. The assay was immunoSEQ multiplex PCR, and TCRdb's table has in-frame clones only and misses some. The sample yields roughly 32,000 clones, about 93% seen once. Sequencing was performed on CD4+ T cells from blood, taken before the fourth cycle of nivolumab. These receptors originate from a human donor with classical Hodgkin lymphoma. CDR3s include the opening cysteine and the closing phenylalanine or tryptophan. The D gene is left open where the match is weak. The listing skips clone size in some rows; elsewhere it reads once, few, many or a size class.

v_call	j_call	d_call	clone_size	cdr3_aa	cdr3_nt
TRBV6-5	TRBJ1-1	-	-	CASSYPGPQNTEAFF	TGTGCCAGCAGTTACCCTGGGCCCCAGAACACTGAAGCTTTCTTT
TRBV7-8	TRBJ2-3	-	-	CASSLGRFRMVADTQYF	TGTGCCAGCAGCTTAGGTCGGTTCAGGATGGTAGCAGATACGCAGTATTTT
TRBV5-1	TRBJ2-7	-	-	CASSPHPDSVYEQYF	TGCGCCAGCAGCCCCCATCCGGACAGTGTTTACGAGCAGTACTTC
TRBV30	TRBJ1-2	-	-	CAWRKPAQAFNYGYTF	TGTGCCTGGAGAAAGCCCGCTCAGGCGTTTAACTATGGCTACACCTTC
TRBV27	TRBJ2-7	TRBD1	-	CASSLSGQGAFYEQYF	TGTGCCAGCAGCCTCTCCGGGCAGGGGGCCTTCTACGAGCAGTACTTC
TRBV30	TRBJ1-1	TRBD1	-	CAWRVKGQGDLEAFF	TGTGCCTGGAGGGTTAAAGGACAGGGTGACCTCGAAGCTTTCTTT
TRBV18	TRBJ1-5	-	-	CASSALSQPQHF	TGTGCCAGCTCAGCGTTGAGTCAGCCCCAGCATTTT
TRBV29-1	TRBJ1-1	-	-	CSATSGQSNTEAFF	TGCAGCGCGACCTCAGGCCAAAGCAACACTGAAGCTTTCTTT
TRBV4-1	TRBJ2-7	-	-	CASSSDFLSSYEQYF	TGCGCCAGCTCCTCGGACTTCCTGAGCTCCTACGAGCAGTACTTC
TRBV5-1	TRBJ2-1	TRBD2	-	CASSRPGGSGSYNEQFF	TGCGCCAGCAGCCGACCCGGGGGTAGCGGGAGCTACAATGAGCAGTTCTTC
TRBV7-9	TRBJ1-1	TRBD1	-	CASSFQPITDRAGAEAFF	TGTGCCAGCAGCTTCCAACCGATAACAGACAGGGCCGGCGCTGAAGCTTTCTTT
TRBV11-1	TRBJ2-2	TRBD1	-	CASSLLQGLIGTGELFF	TGTGCCAGCAGCTTATTACAGGGGCTCATCGGGACCGGGGAGCTGTTTTTT
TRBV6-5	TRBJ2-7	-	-	CASSYGRGYEQYF	TGTGCCAGCAGTTACGGTAGGGGCTACGAGCAGTACTTC
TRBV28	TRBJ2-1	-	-	CASSFIPGGGNEQFF	TGTGCCAGCAGTTTCATCCCAGGGGGGGGAAATGAGCAGTTCTTC
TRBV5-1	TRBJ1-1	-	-	CASSLGERGTEAFF	TGCGCCAGCAGCCTGGGCGAAAGGGGCACTGAAGCTTTCTTT
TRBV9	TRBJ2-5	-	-	CASSVEQIMGTQYF	TGTGCCAGCAGCGTAGAACAGATAATGGGGACCCAGTACTTC
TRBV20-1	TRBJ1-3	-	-	CSARDWDTIYF	TGCAGTGCTAGAGACTGGGACACCATATATTTT
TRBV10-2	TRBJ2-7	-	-	CASSVGAEQYF	TGCGCCAGCAGTGTAGGTGCCGAGCAGTACTTC
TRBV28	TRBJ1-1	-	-	CASRRGGSPGRAFF	TGTGCCAGCAGAAGGGGGGGCTCCCCTGGGAGGGCTTTCTTT
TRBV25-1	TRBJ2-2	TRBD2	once	CASSDTYSGRNTGELFF	TGTGCCAGCAGTGATACCTATAGCGGGAGGAACACCGGGGAGCTGTTTTTT
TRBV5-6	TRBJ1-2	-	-	CASSADLNYGYTF	TGTGCCAGCAGCGCGGACCTCAACTATGGCTACACCTTC
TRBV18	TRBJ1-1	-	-	CASSLGSPSGTEAFF	TGTGCCAGCTCCCTAGGATCCCCCTCGGGAACTGAAGCTTTCTTT
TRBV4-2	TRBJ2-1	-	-	CASSQPRRTYSYNEQFF	TGTGCCAGCAGCCAGCCAAGGAGGACCTACTCCTACAATGAGCAGTTCTTC